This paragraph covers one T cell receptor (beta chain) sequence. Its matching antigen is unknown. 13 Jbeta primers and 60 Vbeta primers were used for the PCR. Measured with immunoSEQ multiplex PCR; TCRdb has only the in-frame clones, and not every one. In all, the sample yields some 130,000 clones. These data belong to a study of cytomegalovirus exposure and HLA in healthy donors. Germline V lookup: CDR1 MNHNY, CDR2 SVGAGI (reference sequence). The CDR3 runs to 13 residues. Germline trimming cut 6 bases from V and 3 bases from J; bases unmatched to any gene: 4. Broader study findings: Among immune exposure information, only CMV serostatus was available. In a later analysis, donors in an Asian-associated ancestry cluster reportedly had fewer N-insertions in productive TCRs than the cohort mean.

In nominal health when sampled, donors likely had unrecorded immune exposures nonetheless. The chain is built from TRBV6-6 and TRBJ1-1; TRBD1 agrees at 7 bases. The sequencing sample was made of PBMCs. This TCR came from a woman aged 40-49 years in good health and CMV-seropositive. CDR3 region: CASSHTGDTEAFF. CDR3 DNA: TGTGCCAGCAGCCACACAGGGGACACTGAAGCTTTCTTT.